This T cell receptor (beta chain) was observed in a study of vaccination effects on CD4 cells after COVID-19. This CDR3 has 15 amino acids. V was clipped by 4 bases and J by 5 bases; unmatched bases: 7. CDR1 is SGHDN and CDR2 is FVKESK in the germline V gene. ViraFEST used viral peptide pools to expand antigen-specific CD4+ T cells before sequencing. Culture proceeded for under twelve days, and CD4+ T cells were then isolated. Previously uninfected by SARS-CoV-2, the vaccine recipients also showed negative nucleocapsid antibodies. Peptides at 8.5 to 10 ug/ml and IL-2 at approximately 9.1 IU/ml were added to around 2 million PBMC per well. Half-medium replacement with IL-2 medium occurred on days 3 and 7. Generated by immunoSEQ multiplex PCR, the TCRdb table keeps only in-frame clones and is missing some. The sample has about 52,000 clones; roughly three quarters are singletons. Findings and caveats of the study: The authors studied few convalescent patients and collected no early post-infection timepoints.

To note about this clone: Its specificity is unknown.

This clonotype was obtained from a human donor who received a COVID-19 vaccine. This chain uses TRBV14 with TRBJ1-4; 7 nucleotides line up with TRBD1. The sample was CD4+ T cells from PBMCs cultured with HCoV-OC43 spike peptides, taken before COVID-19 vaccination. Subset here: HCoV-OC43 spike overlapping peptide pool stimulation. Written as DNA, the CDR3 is TGTGCCAGCAGCCCCTTTGCAGGGGGGAATGAAAAACTGTTTTTT. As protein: CASSPFAGGNEKLFF.